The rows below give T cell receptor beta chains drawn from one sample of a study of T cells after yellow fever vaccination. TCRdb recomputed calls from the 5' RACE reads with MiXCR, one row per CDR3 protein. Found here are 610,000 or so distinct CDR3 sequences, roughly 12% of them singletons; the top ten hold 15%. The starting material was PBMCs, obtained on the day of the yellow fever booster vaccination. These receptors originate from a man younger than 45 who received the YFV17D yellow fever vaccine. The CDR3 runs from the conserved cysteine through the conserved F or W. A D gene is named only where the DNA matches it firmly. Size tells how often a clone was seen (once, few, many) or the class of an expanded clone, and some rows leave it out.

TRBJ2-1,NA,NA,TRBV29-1,TGCAGCGTTGAACGGGCCCAGAACCATGAGCAGTTCTTC,CSVERAQNHEQFF
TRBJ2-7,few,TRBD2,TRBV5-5,TGTGCCAGCAGCTTGCCAGGGACTAGCAACGCGCAGTACTTC,CASSLPGTSNAQYF
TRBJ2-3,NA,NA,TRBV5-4,TGTGCCAGCAGGGTGGACCAGGGCACAGATACGCAGTATTTT,CASRVDQGTDTQYF
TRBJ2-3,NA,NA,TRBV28,TGTGCCAGCAGTCCCCTTCACGGGGGAGGCAATCAGCCCCAGTATTTT,CASSPLHGGGNQPQYF
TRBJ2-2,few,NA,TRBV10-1,TGCGCCAGCAGTCCCAACTCGGGGGCGAACACCGGGGAGCTGTTTTTT,CASSPNSGANTGELFF
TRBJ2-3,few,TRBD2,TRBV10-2,TGCGCCAGCAGTGGCAGTGGCGTAGCGGGACCCACAGATACGCAGTATTTT,CASSGSGVAGPTDTQYF
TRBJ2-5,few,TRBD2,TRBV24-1,TGTGCCACCAGTCCCGGGAGGGAAGAGACCCAGTACTTC,CATSPGREETQYF
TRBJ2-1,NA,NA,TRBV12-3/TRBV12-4,TGTGCCAGCAGTTTATCTCGGTCTAAAAGAAATGAGCAGTTCTTC,CASSLSRSKRNEQFF
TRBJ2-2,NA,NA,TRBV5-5,TGTGCCAGCAGGGAGCGGACCGGGGAGCTGTTTTTT,CASRERTGELFF
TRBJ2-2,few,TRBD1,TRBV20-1,TGCAGTGCTATTCAGGGGGCGACCGGGGAGCTGTTTTTT,CSAIQGATGELFF
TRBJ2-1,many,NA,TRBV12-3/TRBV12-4,TGTGCCAGCACCCTAGGGACCGCCTACAATGAGCAGTTCTTC,CASTLGTAYNEQFF
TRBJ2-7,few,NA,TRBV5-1,TGCGCCAGCAGCTTGGGGGTTAGCGGAACCTACGAGCAGTACTTC,CASSLGVSGTYEQYF
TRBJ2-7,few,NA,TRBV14,TGTGCCAGCAAGGCTTCCTCGACAGAGCAGTACTTC,CASKASSTEQYF
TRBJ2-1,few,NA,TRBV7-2,TGTGCCAGCAGCTTATCTAGGCGGGAAGAGCAGTTCTTC,CASSLSRREEQFF
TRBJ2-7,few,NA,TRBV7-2,TGTGCCAGCAGCTACTGGGACGAAGCCTACGAGCAGTACTTC,CASSYWDEAYEQYF
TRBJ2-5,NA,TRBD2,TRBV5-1,TGCGCCAGCAGCTCCGGGACTAGCGGGAGAAGTGGACAAGAGACCCAGTACTTC,CASSSGTSGRSGQETQYF
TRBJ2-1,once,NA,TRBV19,TGTGCCAGTAGTATTGCCTACAGTGAGCAGTTCTTC,CASSIAYSEQFF
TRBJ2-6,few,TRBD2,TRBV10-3,TGTGCCATCAGTGACAACGACAGGGAGGCTAGCGGGAGTAGTGGGGCCAACGTCCTGACTTTC,CAISDNDREASGSSGANVLTF
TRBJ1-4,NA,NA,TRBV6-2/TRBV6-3,TGTGCCAGCAGTCTCGGGGGATTCACAACTAATGAAAAACTGTTTTTT,CASSLGGFTTNEKLFF